The entry that follows covers one T cell receptor (beta chain) sequence. After removal of 3 bases from V and 7 bases from J, the junction contained 5 bases not matched to a gene. The CDR3 runs 13 residues. The germline CDR1 and CDR2 sequences are LNHDA and SQIVND (reference sequence). In the study's own analysis: Amplified reference gene primers provided the basis for estimating nucleated cell counts. Profiled with immunoSEQ multiplex PCR; TCRdb holds only in-frame clones, not every one. V, J and clone size are taken as reported in that table, and D and trimming were inferred from the DNA itself. Of over 150,000 clones listed, around four fifths are singletons. The record originates from a study of blood T cell repertoires in COVID-19. Across the study: From the United States, Italy and Spain came samples of acute and convalescent COVID-19.

The sample taken for sequencing was peripheral blood. The chain carries TRBV19 and TRBJ2-7; 8 nucleotides match TRBD2. This sequence originates from a woman aged 55-70 years with acute or convalescent COVID-19. This chain's CDR3 is CASSIALAGEQYF. DNA for the CDR3: TGTGCCAGTAGTATCGCCCTAGCGGGTGAGCAGTACTTC.